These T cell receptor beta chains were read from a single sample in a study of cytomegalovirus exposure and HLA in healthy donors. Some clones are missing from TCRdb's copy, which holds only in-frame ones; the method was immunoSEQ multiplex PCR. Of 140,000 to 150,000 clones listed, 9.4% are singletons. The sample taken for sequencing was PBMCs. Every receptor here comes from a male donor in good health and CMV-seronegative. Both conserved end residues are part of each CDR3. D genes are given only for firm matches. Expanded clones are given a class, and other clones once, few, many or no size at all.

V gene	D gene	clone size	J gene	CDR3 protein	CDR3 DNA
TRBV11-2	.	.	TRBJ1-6	CASGAGTPNSPLHF	TGTGCCAGCGGGGCCGGGACTCCCAATTCACCCCTCCACTTT
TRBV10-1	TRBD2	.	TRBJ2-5	CASSECDLAGEETQYF	TGCGCCAGCAGTGAGTGTGACCTAGCGGGAGAGGAGACCCAGTACTTC
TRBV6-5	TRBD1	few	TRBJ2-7	CASSRTGGTYEQYF	TGTGCCAGCAGTAGGACAGGGGGAACCTACGAGCAGTACTTC
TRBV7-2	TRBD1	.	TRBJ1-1	CASSFRGQSNTEAFF	TGTGCCAGCAGCTTCAGGGGACAGTCGAACACTGAAGCTTTCTTT
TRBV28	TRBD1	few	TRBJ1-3	CASSFPGQGISGNTIYF	TGTGCCAGCAGTTTTCCGGGACAGGGAATCTCTGGAAACACCATATATTTT
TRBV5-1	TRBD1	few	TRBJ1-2	CASSYITPGGYGYTF	TGCGCCAGCAGCTACATAACACCAGGGGGCTATGGCTACACCTTC
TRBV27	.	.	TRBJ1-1	CASSWAWDTEAFF	TGTGCCAGCAGTTGGGCTTGGGACACTGAAGCTTTCTTT
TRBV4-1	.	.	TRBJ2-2	CASSQSRTPENSGELFF	TGCGCCAGCAGCCAATCTAGGACTCCAGAGAACAGCGGGGAGCTGTTTTTT
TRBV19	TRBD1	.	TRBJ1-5	CASSFRRTGDYQPQHF	TGTGCCAGTAGTTTTCGCCGAACAGGGGATTATCAGCCCCAGCATTTT
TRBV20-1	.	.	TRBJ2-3	CSVRCGDTQYF	TGCAGTGTCCGGTGTGGAGATACGCAGTATTTT
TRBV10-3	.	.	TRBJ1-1	CAISEGVGDTEAFF	TGTGCCATCAGTGAAGGGGTAGGGGACACTGAAGCTTTCTTT
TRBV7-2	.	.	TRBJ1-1	CASRIGFTGHASEAFF	TGTGCCAGCAGGATCGGTTTCACAGGGCATGCTAGTGAAGCTTTCTTT
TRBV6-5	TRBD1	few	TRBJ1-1	CASSPLTGLTEAFF	TGTGCCAGCAGCCCCCTGACAGGGTTAACTGAAGCTTTCTTT
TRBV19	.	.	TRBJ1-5	CASRPGRGHGNQPQHF	TGTGCCAGTAGGCCCGGTCGGGGACACGGCAATCAGCCCCAGCATTTT
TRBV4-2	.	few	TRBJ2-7	CASSQDWGRTYEQYF	TGTGCCAGCAGCCAAGATTGGGGGAGGACCTACGAGCAGTACTTC
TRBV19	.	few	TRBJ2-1	CASSFSGGGLGEQFF	TGTGCCAGTAGCTTTAGCGGTGGGGGTCTCGGTGAGCAGTTCTTC
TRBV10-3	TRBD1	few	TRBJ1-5	CAVGQRDQPQHF	TGTGCCGTGGGACAGCGAGATCAGCCCCAGCATTTT
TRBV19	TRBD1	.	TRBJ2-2	CASTGTGYAGELFF	TGTGCCAGTACGGGGACAGGGTACGCCGGGGAGCTGTTTTTT
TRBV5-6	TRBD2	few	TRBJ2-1	CASSLTSGRYNEQFF	TGTGCCAGCAGCTTGACTAGCGGGAGATACAATGAGCAGTTCTTC
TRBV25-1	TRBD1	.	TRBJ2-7	CASSRDRRTEQYF	TGTGCCAGCAGTAGGGACAGACGGACCGAGCAGTACTTC
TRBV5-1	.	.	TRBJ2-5	CASSFGGDQETQYF	TGCGCCAGCAGCTTCGGGGGAGACCAAGAGACCCAGTACTTC
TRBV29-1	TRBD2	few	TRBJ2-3	CSVLLAGGGTDTQYF	TGCAGCGTACTACTAGCGGGAGGAGGCACAGATACGCAGTATTTT
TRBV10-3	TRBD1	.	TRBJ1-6	CAISEGTGPRNSPLHF	TGTGCCATCAGTGAGGGGACAGGCCCTCGCAATTCACCCCTCCACTTT
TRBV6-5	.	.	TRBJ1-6	CASSYSSNNSPLHF	TGTGCCAGCAGTTACTCGTCCAATAATTCACCCCTCCACTTT
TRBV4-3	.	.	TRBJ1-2	CASSQDLGGNGYTF	TGCGCCAGCAGCCAAGATCTGGGGGGTAATGGCTACACCTTC
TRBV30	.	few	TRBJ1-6	CAPRSSYNSPLHF	TGTGCCCCGAGGAGCTCCTATAATTCACCCCTCCACTTT
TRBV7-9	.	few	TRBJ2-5	CASSPRRLGGETQYF	TGTGCCAGCAGCCCGCGGCGGCTCGGTGGGGAGACCCAGTACTTC
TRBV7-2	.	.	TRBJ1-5	CASSLLWTYDQPQHF	TGTGCCAGCAGCTTATTGTGGACTTATGATCAGCCCCAGCATTTT
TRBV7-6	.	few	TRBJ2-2	CASGRGTGELFF	TGTGCCAGCGGGAGGGGGACCGGGGAGCTGTTTTTT
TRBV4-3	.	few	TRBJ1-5	CASSIGNNQPQHF	TGCGCCAGCAGCATCGGGAACAATCAGCCCCAGCATTTT
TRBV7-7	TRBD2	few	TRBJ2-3	CASSQGLVPDTQYF	TGTGCCAGCAGCCAAGGACTAGTCCCAGATACGCAGTATTTT
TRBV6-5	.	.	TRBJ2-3	CASSRTEGDTQYF	TGTGCCAGCAGCAGGACAGAAGGAGATACGCAGTATTTT
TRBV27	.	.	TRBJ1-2	CASSLNPVANYGYTF	TGTGCCAGCAGTTTAAACCCGGTAGCTAACTATGGCTACACCTTC
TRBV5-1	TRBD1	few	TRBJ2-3	CASSFGQGADTQYF	TGCGCCAGCAGCTTCGGACAGGGGGCAGATACGCAGTATTTT
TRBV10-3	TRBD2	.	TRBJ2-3	CAISEPPEVGRAVDTQYF	TGTGCCATCAGTGAGCCGCCGGAGGTCGGGAGGGCCGTGGATACGCAGTATTTT
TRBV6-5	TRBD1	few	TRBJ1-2	CASSYSRGINYGYTF	TGTGCCAGCAGTTACTCCAGGGGGATAAACTATGGCTACACCTTC
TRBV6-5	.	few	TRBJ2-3	CASSFTGRSTDTQYF	TGTGCCAGCAGTTTTACCGGTCGGAGCACAGATACGCAGTATTTT
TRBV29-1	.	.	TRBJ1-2	CSVARGGFNYGYTF	TGCAGCGTTGCCCGGGGAGGGTTTAACTATGGCTACACCTTC
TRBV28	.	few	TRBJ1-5	CASSPSAGWDQPQHF	TGTGCCAGCAGTCCCTCGGCGGGTTGGGATCAGCCCCAGCATTTT
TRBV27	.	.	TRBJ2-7	CASSPLPLGGEQYF	TGTGCCAGCAGTCCCCTCCCACTGGGAGGCGAGCAGTACTTC
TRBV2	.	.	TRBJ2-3	CAGSLWDTQYF	TGTGCCGGCTCCCTCTGGGATACGCAGTATTTT
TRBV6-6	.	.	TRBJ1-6	CASSPNTGSSNSPLHF	TGTGCCAGCAGTCCGAATACCGGGTCATCAAATTCACCCCTCCACTTT
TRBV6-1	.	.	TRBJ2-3	CASSDYGDTQYF	TGTGCCAGCAGTGACTACGGAGATACGCAGTATTTT
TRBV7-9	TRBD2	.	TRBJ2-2	CASSFPAGGPTGELFF	TGTGCCAGCAGCTTTCCAGCGGGAGGGCCCACCGGGGAGCTGTTTTTT
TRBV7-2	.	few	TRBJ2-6	CASSSLGPGANVLTF	TGTGCCAGCAGTTCCCTGGGCCCTGGGGCCAACGTCCTGACTTTC
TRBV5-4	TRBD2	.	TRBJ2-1	CASSLLAGAYNEQFF	TGTGCCAGCAGCTTGTTAGCGGGAGCCTACAATGAGCAGTTCTTC
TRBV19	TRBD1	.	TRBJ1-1	CASSIVQGDTEAFF	TGTGCCAGTAGTATCGTACAGGGGGACACTGAAGCTTTCTTT
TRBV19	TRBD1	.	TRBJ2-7	CASSPGQGASYEQYF	TGTGCCAGTAGTCCGGGGCAGGGGGCCTCCTACGAGCAGTACTTC
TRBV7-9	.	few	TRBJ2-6	CASSLQRAGANVLTF	TGTGCCAGCAGCTTACAACGGGCTGGGGCCAACGTCCTGACTTTC
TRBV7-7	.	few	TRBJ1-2	CASSFLRRVVRFRGLGYGYTF	TGTGCTAGCAGCTTCCTAAGGAGAGTAGTACGGTTTAGGGGCTTGGGCTATGGCTACACCTTC
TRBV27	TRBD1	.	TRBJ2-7	CASSRGQSRFEQYF	TGTGCCAGCAGCCGGGGACAGTCGAGGTTCGAGCAGTACTTC
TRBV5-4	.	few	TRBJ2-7	CASSLVKSGEQYF	TGTGCCAGCAGCTTGGTCAAAAGCGGCGAGCAGTACTTC
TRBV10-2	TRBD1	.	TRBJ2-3	CASRTGITSTDTQYF	TGCGCCAGCAGGACAGGGATTACTAGCACAGATACGCAGTATTTT
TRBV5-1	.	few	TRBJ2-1	CASSLIGGLENEQFF	TGCGCCAGCAGCTTGATCGGGGGGCTAGAGAATGAGCAGTTCTTC
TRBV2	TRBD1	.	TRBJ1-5	CASESDRDQPQHF	TGTGCCAGCGAAAGCGACAGGGATCAGCCCCAGCATTTT
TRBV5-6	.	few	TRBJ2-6	CASSLGSGELGANVLTF	TGTGCCAGCAGCTTGGGGTCAGGGGAATTGGGGGCCAACGTCCTGACTTTC
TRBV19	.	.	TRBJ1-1	CASLVAGRTSANTEAFF	TGTGCCAGTCTCGTCGCGGGGAGGACCTCAGCAAACACTGAAGCTTTCTTT